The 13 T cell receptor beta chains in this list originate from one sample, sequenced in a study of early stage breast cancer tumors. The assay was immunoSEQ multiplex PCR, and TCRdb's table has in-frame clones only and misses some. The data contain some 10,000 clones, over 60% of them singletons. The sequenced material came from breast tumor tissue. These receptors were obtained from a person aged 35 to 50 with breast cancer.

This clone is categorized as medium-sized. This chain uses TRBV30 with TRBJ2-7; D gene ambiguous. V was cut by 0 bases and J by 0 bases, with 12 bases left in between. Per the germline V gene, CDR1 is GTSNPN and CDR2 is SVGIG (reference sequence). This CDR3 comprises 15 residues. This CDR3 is CAWSVLSLGSYEQYF. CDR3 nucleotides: TGTGCCTGGAGTGTACTATCCCTGGGCTCCTACGAGCAGTACTTC.

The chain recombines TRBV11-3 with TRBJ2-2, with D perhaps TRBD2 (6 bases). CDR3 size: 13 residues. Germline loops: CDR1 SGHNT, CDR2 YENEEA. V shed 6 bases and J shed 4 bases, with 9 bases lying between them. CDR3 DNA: TGTGCCAGCAGTCGGGGGAGCACCGGGGAGCTGTTTTTT. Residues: CASSRGSTGELFF.

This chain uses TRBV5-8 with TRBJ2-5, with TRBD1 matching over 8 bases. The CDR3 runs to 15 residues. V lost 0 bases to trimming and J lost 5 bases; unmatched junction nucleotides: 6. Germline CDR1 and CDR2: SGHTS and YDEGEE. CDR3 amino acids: CASSLGQGAWETQYF. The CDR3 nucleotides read TGTGCCAGCAGCTTGGGCCAGGGGGCCTGGGAGACCCAGTACTTC.

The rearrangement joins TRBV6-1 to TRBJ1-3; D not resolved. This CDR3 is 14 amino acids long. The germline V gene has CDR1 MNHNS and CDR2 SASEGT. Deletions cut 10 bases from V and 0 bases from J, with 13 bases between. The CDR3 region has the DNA TGTGCCAACAGCGCCTCACCCTCTGGAAACACCATATATTTT. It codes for CANSASPSGNTIYF.

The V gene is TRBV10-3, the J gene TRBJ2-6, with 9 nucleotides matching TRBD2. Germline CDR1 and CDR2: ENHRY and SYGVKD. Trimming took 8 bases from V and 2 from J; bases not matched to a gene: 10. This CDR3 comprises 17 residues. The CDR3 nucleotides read TGTGCCATCGGGCTAGCGGGAAATGTAGCTGGGGCCAACGTCCTGACTTTC. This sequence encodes CAIGLAGNVAGANVLTF.

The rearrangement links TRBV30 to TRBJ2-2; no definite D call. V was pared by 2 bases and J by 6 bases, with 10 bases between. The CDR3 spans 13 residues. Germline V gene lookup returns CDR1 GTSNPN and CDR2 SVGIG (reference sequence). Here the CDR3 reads CAWSLKWSGELFF. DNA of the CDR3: TGTGCCTGGAGTCTTAAGTGGTCCGGGGAGCTGTTTTTT.

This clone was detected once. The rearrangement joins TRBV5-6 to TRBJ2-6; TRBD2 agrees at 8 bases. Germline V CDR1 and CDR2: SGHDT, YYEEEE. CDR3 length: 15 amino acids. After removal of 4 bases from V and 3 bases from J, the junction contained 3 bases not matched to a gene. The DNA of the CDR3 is TGTGCCAGCAGCGTTACTAGCGGTGGGGCCAACGTCCTGACTTTC. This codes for CASSVTSGGANVLTF.

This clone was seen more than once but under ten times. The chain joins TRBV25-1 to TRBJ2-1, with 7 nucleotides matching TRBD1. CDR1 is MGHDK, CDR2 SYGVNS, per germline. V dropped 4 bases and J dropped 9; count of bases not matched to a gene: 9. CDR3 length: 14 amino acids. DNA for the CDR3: TGTGCCAGCAGTGTTCACCGACAGGGACCTGAGCAGTTCTTC. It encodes CASSVHRQGPEQFF.

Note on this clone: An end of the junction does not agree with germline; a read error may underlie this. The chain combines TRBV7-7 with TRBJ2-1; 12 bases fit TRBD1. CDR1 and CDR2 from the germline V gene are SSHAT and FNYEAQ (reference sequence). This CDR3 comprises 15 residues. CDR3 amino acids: CASSEGQGARNEQFF. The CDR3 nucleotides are TGTGCTAGCAGCGAGGGACAGGGGGCCCGCAATGAGCAGTTCTTC.

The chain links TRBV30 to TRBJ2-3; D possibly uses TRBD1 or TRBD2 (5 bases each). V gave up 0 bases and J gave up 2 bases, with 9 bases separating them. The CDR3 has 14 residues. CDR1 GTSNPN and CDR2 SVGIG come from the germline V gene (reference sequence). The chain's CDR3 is CAWSVWGTTDTQYF. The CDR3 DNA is TGTGCCTGGAGTGTATGGGGGACCACAGATACGCAGTATTTT.

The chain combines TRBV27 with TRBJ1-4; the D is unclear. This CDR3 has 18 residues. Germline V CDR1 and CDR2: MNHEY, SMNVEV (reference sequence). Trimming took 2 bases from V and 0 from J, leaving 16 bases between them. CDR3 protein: CASSLRYGDRATNEKLFF. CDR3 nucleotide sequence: TGTGCCAGCAGTTTACGGTACGGGGATCGGGCAACTAATGAAAAACTGTTTTTT. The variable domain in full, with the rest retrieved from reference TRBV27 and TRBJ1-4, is EAQVTQNPRYLITVTGKKLTVTCSQNMNHEYMSWYRQDPGLGLRQIYYSMNVEVTDKGDVPEGYKVSRKEKRNFPLILESPSPNQTSLYFCASSLRYGDRATNEKLFFGSGTQLSVL.

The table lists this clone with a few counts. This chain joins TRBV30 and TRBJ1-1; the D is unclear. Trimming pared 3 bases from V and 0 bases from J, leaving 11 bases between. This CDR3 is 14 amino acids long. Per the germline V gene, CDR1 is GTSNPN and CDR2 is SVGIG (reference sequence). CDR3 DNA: TGTGCCTGGAGGGATGGGGTATTGAACACTGAAGCTTTCTTT. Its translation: CAWRDGVLNTEAFF. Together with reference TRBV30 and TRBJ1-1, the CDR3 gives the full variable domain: SQTIHQWPATLVQPVGSPLSLECTVEGTSNPNLYWYRQAAGRGLQLLFYSVGIGQISSEVPQNLSASRPQDRQFILSSKKLLLSDSGFYLCAWRDGVLNTEAFFGQGTRLTVV.

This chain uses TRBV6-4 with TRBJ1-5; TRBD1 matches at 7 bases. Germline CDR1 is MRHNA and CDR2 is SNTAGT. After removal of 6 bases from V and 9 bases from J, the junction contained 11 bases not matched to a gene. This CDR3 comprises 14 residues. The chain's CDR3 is CASRGTDCVRPQHF. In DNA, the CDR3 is TGTGCCAGCAGAGGGACAGATTGTGTTAGGCCCCAGCATTTT.